The 27 T cell receptor beta chains below come from one sample, sequenced in a study of identical twins. TCRdb processed the 5' RACE reads anew with MiXCR; each CDR3 protein has one entry. The table records roughly 570,000 distinct CDR3 sequences, over 8.5% of them present only once. The same specimen was also included in a second study, on yellow fever vaccine responses in identical twins.

What was sequenced was PBMCs. These TCRs come from a woman aged 18-29 years in good health.

The chain couples TRBV20-1 to TRBJ2-7, with 7 bases lining up with TRBD2. V shed 5 bases and J 0 bases; nucleotides not matched to a gene: 7. This CDR3 contains 14 residues. The V gene's germline CDR1 is DFQATT and CDR2 SNEGSKA (reference sequence). Here the CDR3 reads CSAEPGGSSYEQYF. The CDR3 nucleotides are TGCAGTGCTGAACCGGGGGGAAGCTCCTACGAGCAGTACTTC.

J is TRBJ2-5 and V is TRBV28; TRBD1 aligns across 7 bases. V gave up 9 bases and J gave up 0 bases; unmatched junction bases: 19. This CDR3 region has 18 residues. Germline CDR1 and CDR2: MDHEN and SYDVKM. The CDR3: CASIRDRAVPLYQETQYF. The CDR3 bases are TGTGCCAGTATACGAGACAGGGCGGTACCACTGTACCAAGAGACCCAGTACTTC.

Many counts were recorded for this clonotype. The chain employs TRBV20-1 and TRBJ2-7, with unresolved D. The V gene lost 5 bases and the J gene lost 4 bases, with 15 bases spanning the gap. The CDR3 covers 13 residues. The germline V gene has CDR1 DFQATT and CDR2 SNEGSKA (reference sequence). The CDR3 nucleotides read TGCAGTGCTTTACCAGCCCCGGCATACGAGCAGTACTTC. It encodes CSALPAPAYEQYF.

In its sample, this clonotype was seen a few times. The V and J genes are TRBV10-3 and TRBJ2-5; D might be TRBD2 (5 bases). Trimming removed 3 bases from V and 4 bases from J, with 12 bases in between. Per germline, CDR1 ENHRY and CDR2 SYGVKD. CDR3 length equals 14 residues. CDR3 amino acids: CAISEAWERETQYF. The CDR3 DNA is TGTGCCATCAGTGAAGCGTGGGAGCGAGAGACCCAGTACTTC.

The chain has TRBV6-5 and TRBJ2-1; the match to TRBD2 covers 10 bases. CDR3 length equals 15 residues. V lost 7 bases and J lost 0; bases outside the gene matches: 3. Germline assignment: CDR1 MNHEY and CDR2 SVGAGI. The chain's CDR3 is CASTLAGGSYNEQFF. In DNA form, the CDR3 reads TGTGCCAGCACTTTAGCGGGAGGCTCCTACAATGAGCAGTTCTTC.

This clonotype turned up a few times. This rearrangement joins TRBV7-9 to TRBJ2-2, with 7 positions matching TRBD1. Trimming at V came to 6 bases and at J to 7 bases, leaving 8 bases not matched to a gene. The germline gives CDR1 SEHNR, CDR2 FQNEAQ (reference sequence). This CDR3 has 14 residues. CDR3 amino acids: CASSTDRDGGELFF. The CDR3 DNA follows: TGTGCCAGCAGTACAGACAGGGATGGCGGGGAGCTGTTTTTT.

V and J are TRBV12-3 or TRBV12-4 and TRBJ2-7; either TRBD1 or TRBD2 may fit D (5 bases each). V dropped 3 bases and J dropped 6 bases, with 18 bases sitting between them. This CDR3 comprises 15 residues. CDR3 region: CASSFGKGSGAEQYF. The CDR3 DNA reads TGTGCCAGCAGTTTTGGAAAAGGCTCCGGGGCCGAGCAGTACTTC.

There are a few counts of this clonotype. The V gene is TRBV20-1, the J gene TRBJ2-3, with 11 positions matching TRBD2. Germline V gene sequence: CDR1 DFQATT, CDR2 SNEGSKA (reference sequence). After removal of 5 bases from V and 6 bases from J, the junction contained 10 bases not matched to a gene. CDR3 length equals 15 residues. CDR3 in amino acids: CSAPWLAGGSDTQYF. Written as DNA, the CDR3 is TGCAGTGCTCCATGGCTAGCGGGAGGTTCGGATACGCAGTATTTT.

This clonotype was recorded at least ten times. The chain recombines TRBV7-2 with TRBJ2-7; D remains unclear. Germline V gene data show CDR1 as SGHTA and CDR2 as FQGNSA. This CDR3 has 13 residues. V dropped 6 bases and J dropped 0 bases, with 9 bases sitting between them. The CDR3, as DNA: TGTGCCAGCAGTTTTGCGCCCTCCTACGAGCAGTACTTC. Translating gives CASSFAPSYEQYF.

The chain recombines TRBV10-3 with TRBJ2-7, with 10 positions matching TRBD2. After removal of 4 bases from V and 2 bases from J, the junction contained 2 bases not matched to a gene. Germline values: CDR1 ENHRY, CDR2 SYGVKD. The CDR3 length is 14 residues. The CDR3 sequence: CAISGTSGTYEQYF. CDR3 in DNA: TGTGCCATCAGTGGGACTAGCGGAACCTACGAGCAGTACTTC.

With respect to this clonotype: The missing conserved phenylalanine or tryptophan at the end of this CDR3 makes a read error likely. The gene calls are TRBV7-9 and TRBJ2-5; 9 positions match TRBD1. Germline V gene data show CDR1 as SEHNR and CDR2 as FQNEAQ (reference sequence). After removal of 3 bases from V and 4 bases from J, the junction contained 9 bases not matched to a gene. The CDR3 loop spans 16 amino acids. CDR3: CASSFRTGAVSETQYL. The CDR3 DNA follows: TGTGCCAGCAGCTTCCGGACAGGGGCGGTTTCAGAGACCCAGTACCTC.

The chain recombines TRBV4-1 with TRBJ1-2, with TRBD1 as a possible D gene (6 bases). The CDR3 contains 14 residues. CDR1 and CDR2 from the germline V gene are MGHRA and YSYEKL. V was cut by 0 bases and J by 6 bases, with 11 bases left in between. CDR3 region: CASSQDGGANGYTF. The CDR3 nucleotides read TGCGCCAGCAGCCAAGATGGGGGGGCTAATGGCTACACCTTC.

The genes are TRBV28 and TRBJ2-5, with D unresolved. Between the trimmed V and J ends, which lost 3 bases and 0 bases, there was a span of 11 bases. Germline V CDR1 and CDR2: MDHEN, SYDVKM. The CDR3 sequence is 15 residues long. CDR3 sequence reads: CASSFKTDNQETQYF. The CDR3 DNA follows: TGTGCCAGCAGTTTCAAGACGGATAACCAAGAGACCCAGTACTTC.

Many counts were recorded for this clonotype. The chain carries TRBV4-2 and TRBJ2-1, with 7 bases matching TRBD2. Germline V CDR1 and CDR2: LGHNA, YNFKEQ. The CDR3 has 15 residues. V dropped 0 bases and J dropped 4; count of bases not matched to a gene: 3. The CDR3 sequence: CASSQDASGYNEQFF. The CDR3 DNA is TGTGCCAGCAGCCAAGATGCTAGCGGATACAATGAGCAGTTCTTC.

This clonotype was detected many times. The chain uses TRBV29-1 and TRBJ1-5; possible D gene TRBD1, 5 bases. The CDR3 length is 17 residues. The ends were cut back, 8 bases at V and 0 bases at J, with 23 bases in the middle. The germline V gene has CDR1 SQVTM and CDR2 ANQGSEA. As DNA, the CDR3 is TGCAGCACCGGTTGGAAAGCAGGGAGTGCTAGCAATCAGCCCCAGCATTTT. Its translation: CSTGWKAGSASNQPQHF.

Only a few counts were recorded for this clonotype. The chain has TRBV20-1 and TRBJ2-7, with D perhaps TRBD2 (5 bases). The CDR3 totals 13 residues. The V gene lost 5 bases and the J gene lost 3 bases, with 14 bases spanning the gap. CDR1 and CDR2 from the germline V gene are DFQATT and SNEGSKA (reference sequence). The CDR3 region has the DNA TGCAGTGCTCAGCACCAACTAGGCTACGAGCAGTACTTC. Its translation: CSAQHQLGYEQYF.

Ten or more counts support this clonotype. The chain recombines TRBV6-5 with TRBJ1-1; tentative D call: TRBD1 (6 bases). V was cut by 0 bases and J by 6 bases, with 8 bases left in between. Germline V gene sequence: CDR1 MNHEY, CDR2 SVGAGI. This CDR3 comprises 13 residues. CDR3 protein: CASSYSEGAEAFF. The DNA for the CDR3 is TGTGCCAGCAGTTACTCGGAGGGGGCTGAAGCTTTCTTT.

This clonotype was recorded many times. The rearrangement links TRBV4-2 to TRBJ2-2, with D uncertain. This CDR3 has 14 residues. CDR1 and CDR2 from the germline V gene are LGHNA and YNFKEQ. The V end was cut by 4 bases, the J end by 6 bases, with 12 bases between. The CDR3 DNA is TGTGCCAGCAGCCTGGATCAAGCTTCCGGGGAGCTGTTTTTT. Translation gives CASSLDQASGELFF.

This clonotype was seen many times. This chain uses TRBV6-1 with TRBJ2-3; 13 positions match TRBD2. The trim removed 6 bases at V and 3 bases at J, leaving 6 bases unmatched. Germline CDR1 is MNHNS and CDR2 is SASEGT. The CDR3 has 16 amino acids. For the CDR3, the DNA is TGTGCCAGCAGCCGACTAGCGGGGGGCAGGACAGATACGCAGTATTTT. Its protein is CASSRLAGGRTDTQYF.

This clonotype was picked up many times. CDR3 sequence reads: CASSPTGDSYEQYF. CDR3 in DNA: TGTGCCAGCAGCCCAACAGGGGATTCCTACGAGCAGTACTTC. This chain joins TRBV3-1 and TRBJ2-7; 7 nucleotides match TRBD1. The CDR3 extends over 14 amino acids. The junction had 4 bases not matched to a gene; V was cut back by 4 bases and J by 1 base. Looked up from germline, CDR1 is LGHDT and CDR2 is YNNKEL (reference sequence).

The sample holds a few counts of this clonotype. V is TRBV18 and J is TRBJ2-4, with 9 bases identical to TRBD1. Germline CDR1 is KGHSH and CDR2 is LQKENI. J was trimmed by 4 bases and V by 2 bases; bases with no gene match: 9. The CDR3 length is 17 residues. CDR3 bases: TGTGCCAGCTCACCAAGAGATGGGGACAGGGAAAAAAACATTCAGTACTTC. As protein: CASSPRDGDREKNIQYF.

This clonotype was seen ten or more times. The rearrangement links TRBV29-1 to TRBJ2-1; 8 nucleotides line up with TRBD1. V trimming: 5 bases; J trimming: 9 bases; junction bases outside the gene matches: 15. This CDR3 has 15 amino acids. The germline gives CDR1 SQVTM, CDR2 ANQGSEA. Here the CDR3 DNA reads TGCAGCGTTTCCCACAGGGGGGTCGCTTTGGGTGAGCAGTTCTTC. This sequence encodes CSVSHRGVALGEQFF.

This clonotype was observed a handful of times. The chain couples TRBV20-1 to TRBJ2-3, with D perhaps matching TRBD1 (7 bases). CDR1 is DFQATT and CDR2 is SNEGSKA in the germline V gene (reference sequence). CDR3 size: 15 residues. The V end lost 2 bases, the J end lost 0 bases, and 12 bases lay between the germline ends. CDR3 DNA: TGCAGTGCTAGACTCAGGGGGAGGAGCACAGATACGCAGTATTTT. Protein sequence: CSARLRGRSTDTQYF.

This clonotype was counted at least ten times. V gene TRBV12-3 or TRBV12-4 combines with J gene TRBJ1-4; D uncertain. CDR3 length: 13 amino acids. V was clipped by 5 bases and J by 6 bases, with 10 bases between them. The CDR3 nucleotides are TGTGCCAGCAGTGGACCTCTTGATGAAAAACTGTTTTTT. It specifies CASSGPLDEKLFF.

This clonotype came up a few times. The chain is built from TRBV6-2 or TRBV6-3 and TRBJ2-1; 7 nucleotides match TRBD2. The germline V gene encodes CDR1 MNHEY and CDR2 SVGEGT. The CDR3 is 22 amino acids. The V gene end was trimmed by 6 bases and the J gene end by 1 base; junction bases not matched to a gene: 27. In DNA, the CDR3 is TGTGCCAGCAGCGGAGAGTTTCTGTCCCGTGACGTAAGCGGGGAATCCTACAATGAGCAGTTCTTC. Translating gives CASSGEFLSRDVSGESYNEQFF.

In its sample, this clonotype was seen many times. The genes are TRBV2 and TRBJ1-1; D is unclear. Germline V CDR1 and CDR2: SNHLY, FYNNEI. Trimming shortened V by 4 bases and J by 4 bases, and 10 bases separated the two germline ends. The CDR3 length is 13 residues. CDR3 sequence (DNA): TGTGCCAGCAGTGGAGAGGCTTTCACTGAAGCTTTCTTT. Protein: CASSGEAFTEAFF. Full variable domain (outside the CDR3, taken from reference TRBV2 and TRBJ1-1): EPEVTQTPSHQVTQMGQEVILRCVPISNHLYFYWYRQILGQKVEFLVSFYNNEISEKSEIFDDQFSVERPDGSNFTLKIRSTKLEDSAMYFCASSGEAFTEAFFGQGTRLTVV.

This clonotype was recorded at least ten times. The gene calls are TRBV4-2 and TRBJ2-1; 7 nucleotides agree with TRBD2. There are 16 residues in the CDR3. Germline values: CDR1 LGHNA, CDR2 YNFKEQ. J lost 4 bases, V lost 2 bases, and 8 bases had no gene match. This CDR3 reads CASSQLTSALYNEQFF. The DNA of the CDR3 is TGTGCCAGCAGCCAACTTACTAGCGCTCTGTACAATGAGCAGTTCTTC.